A selection of T cell receptor beta chains follows, all from one sample in a study of blood T cell repertoires in COVID-19. Libraries were prepared by immunoSEQ multiplex PCR; TCRdb keeps only in-frame clonotypes and omits some of them. The sample shows some 300,000 clones, 70% to 90% of them seen only once. The sequenced sample consisted of peripheral blood. These receptors all stem from an older woman with COVID-19, enrolled during active disease. CDR3s include the opening cysteine and the closing phenylalanine or tryptophan. D genes are given only for firm matches. Clone sizes are given selectively: once, few, many, or a class where the clone is expanded.

v_gene,j_gene,abundance,d_gene,CDR3nt,CDR3aa
TRBV5-1,TRBJ1-1,.,.,TGCGCCAGCAGCACCAACAGTTTGAACACTGAAGCTTTCTTT,CASSTNSLNTEAFF
TRBV28,TRBJ2-7,.,TRBD1,TGTGCCAGCAGTTTAGAGGGGGCTTACGAGCAGTACTTC,CASSLEGAYEQYF
TRBV11-2,TRBJ1-2,.,.,TGTGCCAGCAGCTTAAACAGGTGGATCGCCTTC,CASSLNRWIAF
TRBV2,TRBJ1-4,.,.,TGTGCCACCCAGTTTGCAACTAATGAAAAACTGTTTTTT,CATQFATNEKLFF
TRBV7-9,TRBJ2-7,once,.,TGTGCCAGCAGCTTAGAGAGGGGGGAGCAGTACTTC,CASSLERGEQYF
TRBV3-1/TRBV3-2,TRBJ2-3,.,TRBD2,TGTGCCAGCAGCCATGGGTCCTTGTTGTTCGGGGGGGCCACAGATACGCAGTATTTT,CASSHGSLLFGGATDTQYF
TRBV2,TRBJ1-4,.,TRBD1,TGTGCCAGCAAGAGGGGGCTAGATGAAAAACTGTTTTTT,CASKRGLDEKLFF
TRBV4-3,TRBJ1-2,few,.,TGCGCCAGCAGCCAAACCACAGGGATTGGCTACACCTTC,CASSQTTGIGYTF
TRBV27,TRBJ2-7,.,.,TGTGCCAGCAGTTTGGGGGGGCGCGAGTACTTC,CASSLGGREYF
TRBV4-3,TRBJ1-2,.,TRBD1,TGCGCCAGCAGCCAAGGGACAGGGGTTAGCTATGGCTACACCTTC,CASSQGTGVSYGYTF
TRBV7-2,TRBJ2-7,.,TRBD1,TGTGCCAGCAGCCCCGGGACAGGGGGTTACGAGCAGTACTTC,CASSPGTGGYEQYF
TRBV10-1,TRBJ2-2,.,.,TGCGCCAGCAGCGCGGTGATCACCGGGGAGCTGTTTTTT,CASSAVITGELFF
TRBV10-3,TRBJ1-1,once,TRBD1,TGTGCCATCAGTGCGGGACAGGGGATGAACACTGAAGCTTTCTTT,CAISAGQGMNTEAFF
TRBV2,TRBJ2-1,.,.,TGTGCCAGCAGTATGGTGGGGGGGGCCGATGAGCAGTTCTTC,CASSMVGGADEQFF
TRBV6-5,TRBJ2-5,once,.,TGTGCCAGCAGCCAGGTACATCAGCGGGAGACCCAGTACTTC,CASSQVHQRETQYF
TRBV7-2,TRBJ2-3,.,TRBD2,TGTGCCAGCAGACCTAGCGGGGGGGCCCCCGATACGCAGTATTTT,CASRPSGGAPDTQYF
TRBV6-5,TRBJ2-3,once,TRBD2,TGTGCCAGCAGTTCCACTGGACTAGCTTCGCCAGATACGCAGTATTTT,CASSSTGLASPDTQYF
TRBV6-5,TRBJ2-2,.,.,TGTGCCAGCAAGAACTCCAGGGGGGCCGGGGAGCTGTTTTTT,CASKNSRGAGELFF
TRBV7-2,TRBJ2-3,.,.,TGTGCCAGCAGCTCTCTAGGTACGCAGTATTTT,CASSSLGTQYF
TRBV5-6,TRBJ2-7,.,.,TGTGCCAGCAGCCCCCCAGAGGTGTTGACCTACGAGCAGTACTTC,CASSPPEVLTYEQYF
TRBV6-2/TRBV6-3,TRBJ2-7,.,.,TGTGCCAGCAGCAACCTCCGGGACATAGAATACGAGCAGTACTTC,CASSNLRDIEYEQYF
TRBV6-1,TRBJ1-6,.,.,TGTGCCAGCAGTGAGGGGCGCGGGGGTGCACTCCACTTT,CASSEGRGGALHF
TRBV7-6,TRBJ1-1,few,.,TGTGCCAGCAGCTTAGGGGCAGGATTGAACACTGAAGCTTTCTTT,CASSLGAGLNTEAFF
TRBV6-5,TRBJ2-7,.,TRBD1,TGTGCCAGCACGGAAAACAGGGGATACGAGCAGTACTTC,CASTENRGYEQYF
TRBV2,TRBJ1-1,few,TRBD1,TGTGCCAGCGCGGGACAGGGGGCGCGGGTGAACACTGAAGCTTTCTTT,CASAGQGARVNTEAFF
TRBV1,TRBJ1-5,.,.,TGCACCAGCAGCCATCTCTCCTCCGAAGACAGTAGCAATCAGCCCCAGCATTTT,CTSSHLSSEDSSNQPQHF
TRBV5-6,TRBJ1-2,.,TRBD1,TGTGCCAGCAGCAGACCGGGACAGGGATATGGCTACACCTTC,CASSRPGQGYGYTF
TRBV7-2,TRBJ1-1,.,TRBD1,TGTGCCAGCAGCTTAGGAGAGGGGGCAGGAGCTTTCTTT,CASSLGEGAGAFF
TRBV2,TRBJ1-2,few,.,TGTGCCAGCAGTGAAGTCGGGTCAGACTATGGCTACACCTTC,CASSEVGSDYGYTF
TRBV7-8,TRBJ2-3,.,.,TGTGCCAGCAGCTTCGGGTCCTACACAGATACGCAGTATTTT,CASSFGSYTDTQYF
TRBV19,TRBJ1-1,.,.,TGTGCCAGTAGTATAACCCCACTGGGGGGGGCGAACACTGAAGCTTTCTTT,CASSITPLGGANTEAFF
TRBV5-1,TRBJ1-1,.,.,TGCGCCAGCAGCTTGGCCTACAGGGAGGGCCGGGGCACTGAAGCTTTCTTT,CASSLAYREGRGTEAFF
TRBV19,TRBJ2-2,.,.,TGTGCCAGTAGTATCCAAGTGGGGGCAGGGACCGGGGAGCTGTTTTTT,CASSIQVGAGTGELFF
TRBV11-2,TRBJ2-5,.,TRBD1,TGTGCCAGCAGCGGGGGACAGTCTGGCCTTCCAGAGACCCAGTACTTC,CASSGGQSGLPETQYF
TRBV10-2,TRBJ1-1,.,TRBD1,TGCGCCAGCAGCCCCCGGTACAGGGGTGAGAACACTGAAGCTTTCTTT,CASSPRYRGENTEAFF
TRBV25-1,TRBJ2-3,.,TRBD2,TGTGCCAGCAGGAGAGGCGGGGCGGGGGTTAGCACAGATACGCAGTATTTT,CASRRGGAGVSTDTQYF
TRBV11-2,TRBJ2-7,once,.,TGTGCCAGCAGCTCTAGTTACGAGCAGTACTTC,CASSSSYEQYF
TRBV30,TRBJ1-2,.,TRBD1,TGTGCCTGGAGTGTACGCCAGGGGGCCGGCTACACCTTC,CAWSVRQGAGYTF
TRBV9,TRBJ2-7,.,.,TGTGCCAGCAGCGTAGGTACAGGGTCTTCCTACGAGCAGTACTTC,CASSVGTGSSYEQYF
TRBV30,TRBJ1-1,.,.,TGTGCCTGGAGTGTAGAGGTGGCGCAAAAGCGAGCTTTCTTT,CAWSVEVAQKRAFF
TRBV9,TRBJ2-3,.,.,TGTGCCAGCAGCACAGACCTCACAGATACGCAGTATTTT,CASSTDLTDTQYF
TRBV15,TRBJ1-1,.,.,TGTGCCACCAGCGCTTCATTACGGACTGAAGCTTTCTTT,CATSASLRTEAFF
TRBV18,TRBJ1-1,few,.,TGTGCCAGCTCACCTGGGAGGAACACTGAAGCTTTCTTT,CASSPGRNTEAFF
TRBV30,TRBJ1-2,.,.,TGTGCCTGGAGTGTACAGGGACCCGCCTATGGCTACACCTTC,CAWSVQGPAYGYTF